This T cell receptor beta chain was observed in a study of breast tumors, draining lymph nodes, adjacent tissues. Regarding the study as a whole: Findings are consistent with lymph node origin and intratumoral expansion of most tumor T cells. Luminal-like breast cancer showed significantly higher tumor–nontumor repertoire similarity than basal-like. Data only fit, rather than demonstrated, lymph node origin of most tumor T cells. Tumor TCR diversity was below lymph nodes but above nontumor tissue.

Germline trimming cut 5 bases from V and 4 bases from J; bases unmatched to any gene: 11. Germline V gene data show CDR1 as DFQATT and CDR2 as SNEGSKA (reference sequence). The CDR3 covers 15 residues. TCRdb used MiXCR to reprocess the multiplex PCR reads, holding one entry per CDR3 protein. The table shows 30,000 to 40,000 distinct CDR3 sequences, with 35% to 40% occurring only once. This clonotype occurred many times. The antigen is undetermined. This chain links TRBV20-1 with TRBJ2-3; 8 nucleotides match TRBD2. This TCR derives from a female donor with breast cancer. Some clones in this sample may be carry-over from other donors' samples. The sample comprised breast tumor tissue. The CDR3, as DNA: TGCAGTGCTGTCAAGAGAGCGGGAGAGTCAGATACGCAGTATTTT. As protein: CSAVKRAGESDTQYF.